Listed below are T cell receptor beta chains from one sample, sequenced in a study of graft-versus-host responses after intestinal transplantation. TCRdb keeps only in-frame clones here, not all; method: immunoSEQ multiplex PCR. The profile shows roughly 1,800 clones, 85% to 90% of them singletons. The specimen was ileum tissue, collected about 52 days after intestinal transplant. All receptors come from a human patient who received an intestinal transplant, so some T cells may come from the graft donor. The CDR3 runs from the conserved cysteine through the conserved F or W. A D gene is named only where the DNA matches it firmly. Not all rows give a size; the values are once, few, many and, for expanded clones, a class.

j_gene: TRBJ1-6; v_gene: TRBV2; d_gene: TRBD1; abundance: -; CDR3aa: CASSETGRTGHF
j_gene: TRBJ1-1; v_gene: TRBV19; d_gene: -; abundance: -; CDR3aa: CASSISPGMNTEAFF
j_gene: TRBJ1-1; v_gene: TRBV5-6; d_gene: TRBD1; abundance: -; CDR3aa: CASSSQKGTGLGNTEAFF
j_gene: TRBJ2-3; v_gene: TRBV9; d_gene: -; abundance: -; CDR3aa: CASSVAGLLSTDTQYF
j_gene: TRBJ2-2; v_gene: TRBV4-2; d_gene: TRBD2; abundance: -; CDR3aa: CASSQETSGGSNTGELFF
j_gene: TRBJ2-7; v_gene: TRBV27; d_gene: -; abundance: -; CDR3aa: CASSSSRDTYEQYF
j_gene: TRBJ2-1; v_gene: TRBV30; d_gene: -; abundance: -; CDR3aa: CAWSWGGLFTYNEQFF
j_gene: TRBJ1-4; v_gene: TRBV29-1; d_gene: -; abundance: -; CDR3aa: CSAVSLGEKLFF
j_gene: TRBJ2-2; v_gene: TRBV12-5; d_gene: -; abundance: -; CDR3aa: CASAPQGNTGELFF
j_gene: TRBJ1-1; v_gene: TRBV11-2; d_gene: -; abundance: -; CDR3aa: CASSSLIWGLRTEAFF
j_gene: TRBJ1-1; v_gene: TRBV6-6; d_gene: -; abundance: -; CDR3aa: CASTFGNTEAFF
j_gene: TRBJ2-7; v_gene: TRBV5-6; d_gene: -; abundance: -; CDR3aa: CASSFRETDEQYF
j_gene: TRBJ2-6; v_gene: TRBV27; d_gene: -; abundance: -; CDR3aa: CASSGGTVLTGANVLTF
j_gene: TRBJ2-6; v_gene: TRBV6-5; d_gene: TRBD1; abundance: once; CDR3aa: CASATGATGANVLTF